Listed below are T cell receptor beta chains from one sample, sequenced in a study of blood T cell repertoires in COVID-19. Sequenced by immunoSEQ multiplex PCR; TCRdb stores in-frame clones only, minus some. The table lists tens of thousands of clones, 87% of them singletons. The sequenced sample was peripheral blood. Source of these receptors: a man aged 55 to 70 with acute or convalescent COVID-19. CDR3s leave out the opening cysteine and the closing phenylalanine or tryptophan.

v_call: TRBV6-2/TRBV6-3; j_call: TRBJ2-5; cdr3_aa: ASSYSSAGGALETQY
v_call: TRBV7-8; j_call: TRBJ1-3; cdr3_aa: ASSQPAYSVAGTRSGNTIY
v_call: TRBV2; j_call: TRBJ2-1; cdr3_aa: ASSVSRDSVANEQF
v_call: TRBV4-3; j_call: TRBJ1-3; cdr3_aa: ASSQDRRNTIY
v_call: TRBV4-2; j_call: TRBJ2-5; cdr3_aa: ASSQGTGGWETQY
v_call: TRBV6-5; j_call: TRBJ2-7; cdr3_aa: ASIDRWSSYEQY
v_call: TRBV20-1; j_call: TRBJ2-3; cdr3_aa: SASEKGDTQY
v_call: TRBV29-1; j_call: TRBJ2-2; cdr3_aa: SVVQGAVTGELF
v_call: TRBV19; j_call: TRBJ1-1; cdr3_aa: ASTLDKNTEAF
v_call: TRBV6-5; j_call: TRBJ1-2; cdr3_aa: ASSYSRVGDYGYT
v_call: TRBV5-1; j_call: TRBJ2-2; cdr3_aa: ASSLEPVTGELF
v_call: TRBV29-1; j_call: TRBJ1-2; cdr3_aa: SVASLNRGSSYGYT
v_call: TRBV2; j_call: TRBJ1-2; cdr3_aa: ASKGARGYT
v_call: TRBV30; j_call: TRBJ1-5; cdr3_aa: AWSVQQGEYSNQPQH
v_call: TRBV30; j_call: TRBJ1-4; cdr3_aa: AWEGAMENEKLF
v_call: TRBV6-1; j_call: TRBJ1-6; cdr3_aa: ASSVRGGPGGSYNSPLH
v_call: TRBV27; j_call: TRBJ2-7; cdr3_aa: ASSPRQGSTYEQY
v_call: TRBV5-6; j_call: TRBJ1-2; cdr3_aa: ASSLRQTTNYGYT
v_call: TRBV4-2; j_call: TRBJ2-3; cdr3_aa: ASSQDPLAGGRFKADTQY
v_call: TRBV27; j_call: TRBJ1-3; cdr3_aa: ASSLSFSGNTIY
v_call: TRBV28; j_call: TRBJ1-1; cdr3_aa: ASSLSPGQGGEAF
v_call: TRBV15; j_call: TRBJ1-6; cdr3_aa: ATSRANSNSPLH
v_call: TRBV7-9; j_call: TRBJ1-4; cdr3_aa: ASSQVADATNEKLF
v_call: TRBV7-2; j_call: TRBJ1-2; cdr3_aa: ASSRYSTGTNYGYT
v_call: TRBV30; j_call: TRBJ2-2; cdr3_aa: AWSVQGGELF
v_call: TRBV6-5; j_call: TRBJ1-1; cdr3_aa: ASSYSSQNTEAF
v_call: TRBV7-3; j_call: TRBJ2-2; cdr3_aa: ASSLTGGTTGELF
v_call: TRBV6-4; j_call: TRBJ2-4; cdr3_aa: ASGYKGPNLKNIQY
v_call: TRBV2; j_call: TRBJ2-3; cdr3_aa: ASNQDTQY
v_call: TRBV5-1; j_call: TRBJ1-3; cdr3_aa: ASSLGSSGNTIY
v_call: TRBV4-2; j_call: TRBJ1-5; cdr3_aa: ASSQDGQATQPQH
v_call: TRBV2; j_call: TRBJ1-2; cdr3_aa: ASSFTAENSGYT
v_call: TRBV6-5; j_call: TRBJ2-5; cdr3_aa: ASSPGLQETQY
v_call: TRBV6-1; j_call: TRBJ2-3; cdr3_aa: ASSEDPSGGGVDTQY
v_call: TRBV5-4; j_call: TRBJ1-2; cdr3_aa: ASSSRGPTVYGYT
v_call: TRBV5-4; j_call: TRBJ1-2; cdr3_aa: ASSVDRNYGYT
v_call: TRBV7-2; j_call: TRBJ1-3; cdr3_aa: ASSLGSPGNTIY
v_call: TRBV20-1; j_call: TRBJ2-7; cdr3_aa: SASTGGKYEQY
v_call: TRBV7-2; j_call: TRBJ1-2; cdr3_aa: ASSYVNQAGT
v_call: TRBV6-1; j_call: TRBJ2-3; cdr3_aa: ASSEETSLGRTDTQY
v_call: TRBV6-5; j_call: TRBJ1-5; cdr3_aa: ASSYQTGDQPQH